Listed here are 9 T cell receptor beta chains from one sample, sequenced in a study of blood T cell repertoires in COVID-19. Libraries were prepared by immunoSEQ multiplex PCR; TCRdb keeps only in-frame clonotypes and omits some of them. Of roughly 69,000 clones in the sample, over 75% are singletons; the top ten hold over 4%. Sequences were obtained from peripheral blood. The receptor source for this set is a human donor in a cohort sampled during active COVID-19.

Comments on this clone: Relative to the germline gene, one junction end is altered; a read error may explain this. The chain links TRBV5-1 to TRBJ2-5; TRBD2 agrees at 14 bases. From germline, CDR1 is SGHRS and CDR2 YFSETQ. The length of the CDR3 is 14 residues. The CDR3 loop reads CASSSTGTSGSPHF. The CDR3 DNA reads as TGCGCCAGCAGCTCAACCGGGACTAGCGGGAGCCCCCACTTC.

The chain joins TRBV7-8 to TRBJ2-7; 11 bases map to TRBD2. CDR3 size: 15 residues. Germline lookup yields CDR1 SGHVS and CDR2 FQNEAQ. The V and J ends lost 0 bases and 6 bases, in that order; junction bases with no gene match: 4. DNA for the CDR3: TGTGCCAGCAGCTTAGCGGAACTAGCGGGAGCCGAGCAGTACTTC. Encoded protein: CASSLAELAGAEQYF.

The chain recombines TRBV6-2 or TRBV6-3 with TRBJ2-1, with TRBD2 identical over 12 bases. The CDR3 has 15 amino acids. The J segment lost 7 bases and the V segment lost 4 bases, leaving 5 bases of the junction unmatched. Germline lookup yields CDR1 MNHEY and CDR2 SVGEGT. The CDR3 region has the DNA TGTGCCAGCAGTTCGCTAGCGGGGGGGCGAAATGAGCAGTTCTTC. Amino acids: CASSSLAGGRNEQFF.

The rearrangement links TRBV3-1 (or the pseudogene TRBV3-2) to TRBJ2-3; 8 bases align to TRBD1. V shed 3 bases and J 2 bases; nucleotides not matched to a gene: 7. This CDR3 has 16 residues. Germline CDR1 LGHDT, CDR2 YNNKEL (reference sequence). CDR3 residues: CASSHNRDRYTDTQYF. CDR3 nucleotide sequence: TGTGCCAGCAGCCACAACCGGGACAGGTACACAGATACGCAGTATTTT.

This chain connects TRBV15 to TRBJ2-1; D might be TRBD1 (5 bases). From germline, CDR1 is LNHNV and CDR2 YYDKDF (reference sequence). This CDR3 has 14 residues. Trimming pared 0 bases from V and 7 bases from J, leaving 10 bases between. CDR3 nucleotide sequence: TGTGCCACCAGCAGAGATTCAGGGAAAAATGAGCAGTTCTTC. This sequence encodes CATSRDSGKNEQFF.

V gene TRBV7-3 combines with J gene TRBJ2-2; 7 nucleotides line up with TRBD2. CDR3 length: 15 residues. V shed 4 bases, J shed 4 bases, and the junction held 6 bases outside the gene matches. The germline CDR1 and CDR2 sequences are SGHTA and FQGTGA. This CDR3 is CASSSRAGLTGELFF. As DNA, the CDR3 is TGTGCCAGCAGCTCCCGAGCGGGGCTCACCGGGGAGCTGTTTTTT.

The CDR3 DNA sequence: TGTGCCAGCAGCTTAACACAGGGTGGAACTGAAGCTTTCTTT. Its translation: CASSLTQGGTEAFF. The chain combines TRBV7-9 with TRBJ1-1; weak D call: TRBD1 (6 bases). Per germline, CDR1 SEHNR and CDR2 FQNEAQ (reference sequence). V was trimmed by 2 bases and J by 5 bases, leaving 12 bases between them. The CDR3 contains 14 residues.

V is TRBV19 and J is TRBJ1-5; 11 bases agree with TRBD1. Germline CDR1 LNHDA, CDR2 SQIVND (reference sequence). The CDR3 loop spans 16 amino acids. J gave up 10 bases and V 5 bases, and 13 bases lay outside the gene matches. CDR3 region: CASSALGTGGTIPQHF. DNA of the CDR3: TGTGCCAGTAGTGCCCTTGGGACAGGGGGTACAATCCCCCAGCATTTT. Drawing the rest from reference TRBV19 and TRBJ1-5, the complete variable domain is DGGITQSPKYLFRKEGQNVTLSCEQNLNHDAMYWYRQDPGQGLRLIYYSQIVNDFQKGDIAEGYSVSREKKESFPLTVTSAQKNPTAFYLCASSALGTGGTIPQHFGDGTRLSIL.

The chain combines TRBV25-1 with TRBJ2-3; no clear D. The CDR3 runs to 12 residues. The V gene lost 2 bases and the J gene lost 5 bases, with 5 bases spanning the gap. Germline CDR1 reads MGHDK; CDR2 reads SYGVNS. The CDR3 nucleotides read TGTGCCAGCAGTGAACGTAAAGATACGCAGTATTTT. Protein product: CASSERKDTQYF. Together with reference TRBV25-1 and TRBJ2-3, the CDR3 gives the full variable domain: EADIYQTPRYLVIGTGKKITLECSQTMGHDKMYWYQQDPGMELHLIHYSYGVNSTEKGDLSSESTVSRIRTEHFPLTLESARPSHTSQYLCASSERKDTQYFGPGTRLTVL.